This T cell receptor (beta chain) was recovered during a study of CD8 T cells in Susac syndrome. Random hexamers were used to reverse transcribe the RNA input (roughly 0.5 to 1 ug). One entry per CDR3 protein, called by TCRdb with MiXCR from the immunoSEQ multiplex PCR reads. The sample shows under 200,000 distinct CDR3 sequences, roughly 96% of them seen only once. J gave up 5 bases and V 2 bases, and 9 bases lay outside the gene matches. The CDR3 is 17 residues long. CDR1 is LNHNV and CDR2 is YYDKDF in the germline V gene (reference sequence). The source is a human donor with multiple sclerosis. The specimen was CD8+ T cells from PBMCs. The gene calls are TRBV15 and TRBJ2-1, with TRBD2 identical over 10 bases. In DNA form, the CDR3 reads TGTGCCACCAGCAGAAACCGAGCGGGAGGGCCCCACAATGAGCAGTTCTTC. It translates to CATSRNRAGGPHNEQFF.